This passage covers 21 T cell receptor beta chains from one sample sequenced in a study of tumor-infiltrating lymphocytes in primary liver carcinoma. The source material, about 18-33 mg of unsorted bulk tissue, was used to co-extract RNA and DNA. Priming with a constant-region primer yielded TCR beta cDNA from 400 to 550 ng total RNA. Three rounds of nested multiplex PCR with slightly modified ARM-PCR produced TCR beta libraries. Researchers ran the first two PCR rounds for around 10 cycles each with TRBV1-TRBV30 forward primers and a C-beta reverse primer. MiXCR was run by TCRdb on the multiplex PCR reads, yielding one entry per CDR3 protein. This sample has 110,000 or so distinct CDR3 sequences, with roughly four fifths found just once. Specimen: liver tumor tissue from sampling region 3. As for subset: tumor region T3, left-lateral pole. The source is a man in his forties with primary liver carcinoma and hepatitis B virus infection.

About this clonotype: The germline gene is not matched at one end of the junction; a read error may be the cause. The chain is built from TRBV6-1 and TRBJ1-2; D is unclear. Germline CDR1 is MNHNS and CDR2 is SASEGT. This CDR3 region has 13 residues. In DNA form, the CDR3 reads TGTACCAGCAGTACGGAACAGTCATATGGCTACACCTTC. Translating it yields CTSSTEQSYGYTF.

A note on this clonotype: One end of the junction varies from germline; a read error may be responsible. The rearrangement uses TRBV29-1 and TRBJ2-2; either TRBD1 or TRBD2 may fit D (5 bases each). The CDR3 runs to 13 residues. Germline CDR1 SQVTM, CDR2 ANQGSEA. CDR3: CSVIPTDPGELFF. DNA of the CDR3: TGCAGCGTTATCCCGACAGACCCCGGGGAACTGTTTTTT.

The V call is TRBV6-5, the J call TRBJ2-7; D call uncertain. Germline values: CDR1 MNHEY, CDR2 SVGAGI. V lost 2 bases, J lost 4 bases, and 12 bases lay in between. This CDR3 region has 14 residues. CDR3 loop: CASSYEYRPYEQYF. DNA of the CDR3: TGTGCCAGCAGTTACGAATATAGACCTTACGAGCAGTACTTC.

Concerning this clonotype itself: The junction departs from the called germline gene at one end, perhaps through a read error. The chain links TRBV7-8 to TRBJ2-5; the match to TRBD2 covers 12 bases. Germline loops: CDR1 SGHVS, CDR2 FQNEAQ. This CDR3 region has 17 residues. The CDR3 sequence is CASSLVSLAGGGETLYF. The CDR3 DNA reads as TGTGCCAGTAGCTTAGTCAGCCTAGCGGGAGGGGGAGAGACCCTGTACTTC.

The chain joins TRBV11-1 to TRBJ2-4, with 7 bases lining up with TRBD2. Germline CDR1 and CDR2: SGHAT and FQDESV (reference sequence). J lost 5 bases, V lost 3 bases, and 13 bases had no gene match. This CDR3 comprises 17 residues. DNA for the CDR3: TGTGCCAGCAGCTTTCCCGGGACTAACGGAATCGAAAACATTCAGTACTTC. This encodes CASSFPGTNGIENIQYF.

On this clonotype: The junction differs from germline at one of its ends, possibly a read error. The chain uses TRBV13 and TRBJ2-1; D remains unclear. Germline CDR1 and CDR2: PRHDT and FYEKMQ (reference sequence). This CDR3 has 15 residues. This CDR3 reads CAISLDPGSYNEQFF. The CDR3 DNA follows: TGTGCCATCAGCTTAGATCCGGGCTCCTACAATGAGCAATTCTTC.

On this clonotype: Since no conserved phenylalanine or tryptophan closes the CDR3, a read error is the likely cause. V and J are TRBV5-1 and TRBJ2-2; 12 bases map to TRBD2. This CDR3 is built from 20 residues. Unmatched junction bases numbered 16, after V lost 0 bases and J lost 7 bases. Per germline, CDR1 SGHRS and CDR2 YFSETQ. CDR3 DNA: TGCGCCAGCAGCTTGGCCTGGATGCCTAGCGGGAGGGCCGACATCGGGGAGCTGTTTCTT. As protein: CASSLAWMPSGRADIGELFL.

Notes on this clonotype: This may be a read error: a much more frequent sequence differs by one nucleotide. This rearrangement joins TRBV28 to TRBJ1-5; 8 bases line up with TRBD1. The CDR3 extends over 15 amino acids. CDR1 MDHEN and CDR2 SYDVKM come from the germline V gene. The CDR3 region is CASSERTGRNQPHHF. The DNA of the CDR3 is TGTGCCAGCAGTGAGCGGACAGGGAGGAATCAGCCCCATCATTTT.

This clonotype was counted many times. The genes are TRBV7-9 and TRBJ2-1; no firm D call. CDR3 length equals 13 residues. V was pared by 1 base and J by 0 bases, with 1 base between. Germline-derived CDR1 and CDR2 are SEHNR and FQNEAQ (reference sequence). The CDR3 nucleotides are TGTGCCAGCAGCTTAGGCTCCTACAATGAGCAGTTCTTC. Amino acids: CASSLGSYNEQFF.

This clonotype was recorded once. A junction boundary mismatches the germline segment, possibly from a read error. The chain combines TRBV29-1 with TRBJ2-5; perhaps TRBD1 as D (6 bases). Germline CDR1 is SQVTM and CDR2 is ANQGSEA. This CDR3 comprises 12 residues. The CDR3 bases are TGCAGTGGTACGGACAGTGGAGAGTCCCAGTACTTC. Translating it yields CSGTDSGESQYF.

The chain is built from TRBV12-3 or TRBV12-4 and TRBJ2-4; TRBD2 might be the D (6 bases). Deletions cut 9 bases from V and 0 bases from J, with 12 bases between. This CDR3 has 14 amino acids. The CDR3 loop is CASSLGGAKNIQYF. The CDR3 coding sequence is TGTGCCAGTAGTCTGGGGGGAGCCAAAAACATTCAGTACTTC.

Turning to this clonotype: Being one base from a much bigger clone, this may be a read error. The rearrangement uses TRBV21-1 and TRBJ2-7; no DNA check was done on the table's D call, TRBD2. TRBV21-1 is a known pseudogene. CDR3 length equals 15 residues. The CDR3 here is CASSNRTSRKYEQYF. In DNA, the CDR3 is TGTGCCAGCAGCAACAGGACTAGCAGAAAATACGAGCAGTACTTC.

Details on this clonotype: One end of the junction does not line up with germline, which may come from a read error. The chain is built from TRBV9 and TRBJ2-7, with TRBD2 matching over 8 bases. The CDR3 length is 14 residues. CDR1 and CDR2 (germline): SGDLS, YYNGEE. CDR3 sequence (DNA): TGTGCCAGCAGCCCGGGAGGAGCCGGGGGGGAGCGGTACTTC. Its translation: CASSPGGAGGERYF.

On this clonotype itself: At one of its ends the junction is not consistent with the germline gene, which may arise from a read error. This rearrangement joins TRBV29-1 to TRBJ2-2; 7 nucleotides agree with TRBD2. This CDR3 is 16 amino acids long. From germline, CDR1 is SQVTM and CDR2 ANQGSEA. The CDR3 is CSVELLNSQVTREVFF. The CDR3 coding sequence is TGCAGCGTTGAACTGCTGAACTCTCAGGTCACCCGGGAGGTGTTTTTT.

V gene TRBV28 combines with J gene TRBJ2-1, with D uncertain. The V and J ends lost 2 bases and 10 bases respectively, with 15 bases between them. Per germline, CDR1 MDHEN and CDR2 SYDVKM. The CDR3 loop spans 14 amino acids. In DNA form, the CDR3 reads TGTGCCAGCAGTTTACCCCAGGACGAGGTCGAGCAGTTCTTC. It yields the protein CASSLPQDEVEQFF.

This clonotype came up once. The chain employs TRBV5-1 and TRBJ2-3; D not resolved. Germline lookup yields CDR1 SGHRS and CDR2 YFSETQ. This CDR3 has 16 residues. The V and J ends lost 2 bases and 2 bases respectively, with 15 bases between them. The CDR3 loop is CASSLNGRAITDTQYF. CDR3 nucleotide sequence: TGCGCCAGCAGCTTAAACGGCCGTGCTATCACAGATACGCAGTATTTT.

V usage is TRBV7-9 and J usage is TRBJ1-5, with D unresolved. The CDR3 extends over 15 amino acids. The germline V and J ends were trimmed by 8 bases and 6 bases, with 20 bases remaining between them. Germline-derived CDR1 and CDR2 are SEHNR and FQNEAQ (reference sequence). The CDR3 DNA sequence: TGTGCCAGCGGCCGCATCGGGGAAGGAGGTCAGCCCCAGCATTTT. Protein product: CASGRIGEGGQPQHF.

The chain has TRBV14 and TRBJ2-3; D is unresolved. There are 13 residues in the CDR3. Germline V lookup: CDR1 SGHDN, CDR2 FVKESK. V was trimmed by 4 bases and J by 13 bases, leaving 18 bases between them. This CDR3 is CASSLRSSDTKYF. For the CDR3, the DNA is TGTGCCAGCAGCCTCAGGAGTTCAGATACAAAGTATTTT.

A single count supports this clonotype. Sequence at one end of the junction differs from germline and may be a read error. This chain links TRBV4-3 with TRBJ1-2; D might be TRBD1 (5 bases). The germline CDR1 and CDR2 sequences are LGHNA and YSLEER. The CDR3 covers 16 residues. CDR3 sequence reads: CASSQARAGRKYGYTF. DNA for the CDR3: TGCGCCAGCAGCCAGGCAAGGGCAGGGAGAAAGTATGGCTATACCTTC.

Comments on this clonotype: This may come from a read error, since a much larger clone is one base off. The chain employs TRBV28 and TRBJ1-1; D is uncertain. Germline CDR1 reads MDHEN; CDR2 reads SYDVKM. This CDR3 spans 13 amino acids. DNA for the CDR3: TGTACCAGCAGTTTAGGAGCGCCCCCCGGGGCTTTCTTT. Encoded protein: CTSSLGAPPGAFF.

A note on this clonotype: A read error is possible here, since a much larger clone lies one base away. The V and J genes are TRBV30 and TRBJ1-2; perhaps TRBD1 as D (6 bases). V gave up 0 bases and J gave up 4 bases, with 12 bases separating them. The CDR3 is 14 residues long. Looked up from germline, CDR1 is GTSNPN and CDR2 is SVGIG (reference sequence). CDR3 protein: CAWSVSRGGYGYTF. As DNA, the CDR3 is TGTGCCTGGAGTGTTTCTAGGGGGGGCTATGGCTACACCTTC.